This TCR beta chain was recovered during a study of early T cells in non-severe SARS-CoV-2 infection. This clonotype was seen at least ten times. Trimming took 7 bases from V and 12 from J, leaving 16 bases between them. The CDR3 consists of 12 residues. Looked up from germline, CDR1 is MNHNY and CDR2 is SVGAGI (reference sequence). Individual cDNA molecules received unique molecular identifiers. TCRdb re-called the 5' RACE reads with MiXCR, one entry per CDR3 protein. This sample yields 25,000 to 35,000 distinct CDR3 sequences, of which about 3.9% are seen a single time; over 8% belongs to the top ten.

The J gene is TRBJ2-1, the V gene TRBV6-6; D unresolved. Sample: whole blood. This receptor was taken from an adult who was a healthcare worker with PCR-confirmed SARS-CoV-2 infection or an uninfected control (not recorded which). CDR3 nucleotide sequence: TGTGCCAGCACCCCCCAAGGGATCGGGCAGTTCTTC. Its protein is CASTPQGIGQFF.